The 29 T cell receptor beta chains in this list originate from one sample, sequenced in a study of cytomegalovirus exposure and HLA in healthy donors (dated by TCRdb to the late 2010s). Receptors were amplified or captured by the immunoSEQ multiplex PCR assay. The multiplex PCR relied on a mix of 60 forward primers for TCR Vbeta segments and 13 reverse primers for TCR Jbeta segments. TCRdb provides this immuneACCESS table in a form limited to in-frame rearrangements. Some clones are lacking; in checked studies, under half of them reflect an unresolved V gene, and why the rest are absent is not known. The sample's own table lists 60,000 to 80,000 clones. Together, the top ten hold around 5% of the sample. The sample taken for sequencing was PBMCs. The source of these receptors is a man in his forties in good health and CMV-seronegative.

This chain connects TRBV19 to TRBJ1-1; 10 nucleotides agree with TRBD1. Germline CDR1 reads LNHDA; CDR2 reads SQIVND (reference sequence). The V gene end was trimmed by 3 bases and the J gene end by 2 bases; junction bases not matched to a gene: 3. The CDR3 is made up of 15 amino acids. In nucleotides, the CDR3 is TGTGCCAGTAGTATTAGGGACAGGGGTAACACTGAAGCTTTCTTT. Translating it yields CASSIRDRGNTEAFF.

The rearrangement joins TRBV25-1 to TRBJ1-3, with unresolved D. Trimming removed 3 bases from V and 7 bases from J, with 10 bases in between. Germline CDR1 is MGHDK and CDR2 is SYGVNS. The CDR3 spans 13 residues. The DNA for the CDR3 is TGTGCCAGCAGTGAGATTTCCGGGAACACCATATATTTT. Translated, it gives CASSEISGNTIYF.

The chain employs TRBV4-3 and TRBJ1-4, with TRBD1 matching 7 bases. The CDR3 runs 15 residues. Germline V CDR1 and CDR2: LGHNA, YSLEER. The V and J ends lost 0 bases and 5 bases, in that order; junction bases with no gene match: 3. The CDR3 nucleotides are TGCGCCAGCAGCCAAGATAGACAGGGAAATGAAAAACTGTTTTTT. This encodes CASSQDRQGNEKLFF.

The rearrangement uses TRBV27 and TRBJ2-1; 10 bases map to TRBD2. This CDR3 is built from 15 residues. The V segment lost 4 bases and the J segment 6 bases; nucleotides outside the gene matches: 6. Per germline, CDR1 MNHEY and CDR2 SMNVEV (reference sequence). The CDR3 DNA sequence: TGTGCCAGCAGTTCAGCGGGGGGGCCCCTCAATGAGCAGTTCTTC. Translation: CASSSAGGPLNEQFF.

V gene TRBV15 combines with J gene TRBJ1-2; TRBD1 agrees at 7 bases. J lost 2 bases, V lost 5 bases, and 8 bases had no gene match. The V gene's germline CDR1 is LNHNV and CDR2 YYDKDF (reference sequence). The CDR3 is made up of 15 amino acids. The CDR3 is CATSLLDRTNYGYTF. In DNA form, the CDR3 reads TGTGCCACCAGCTTACTGGACAGGACAAACTATGGCTACACCTTC. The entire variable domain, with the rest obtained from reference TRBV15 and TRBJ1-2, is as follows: DAMVIQNPRYQVTQFGKPVTLSCSQTLNHNVMYWYQQKSSQAPKLLFHYYDKDFNNEADTPDNFQSRRPNTSFCFLDIRSPGLGDTAMYLCATSLLDRTNYGYTFGSGTRLTVV.

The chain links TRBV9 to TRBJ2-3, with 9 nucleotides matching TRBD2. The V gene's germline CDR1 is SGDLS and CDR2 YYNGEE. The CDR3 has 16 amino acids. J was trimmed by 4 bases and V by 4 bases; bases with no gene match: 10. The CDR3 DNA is TGTGCCAGCAGCCCACGGGGGCGGGGGGGCCCAGATACGCAGTATTTT. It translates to CASSPRGRGGPDTQYF.

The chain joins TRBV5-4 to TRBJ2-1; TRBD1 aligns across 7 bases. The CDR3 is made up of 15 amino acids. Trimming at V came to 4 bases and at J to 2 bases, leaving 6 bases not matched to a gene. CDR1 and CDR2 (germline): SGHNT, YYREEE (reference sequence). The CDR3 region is CASSDRQGAYNEQFF. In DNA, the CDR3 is TGTGCCAGCAGCGACCGACAGGGAGCCTACAATGAGCAGTTCTTC.

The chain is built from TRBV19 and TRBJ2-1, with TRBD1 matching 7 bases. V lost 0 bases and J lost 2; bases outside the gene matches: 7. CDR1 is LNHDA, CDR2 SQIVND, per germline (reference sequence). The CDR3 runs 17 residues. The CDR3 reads CASSIESHRGAYNEQFF. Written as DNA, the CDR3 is TGTGCCAGTAGTATAGAGAGTCACAGGGGAGCCTACAATGAGCAGTTCTTC.

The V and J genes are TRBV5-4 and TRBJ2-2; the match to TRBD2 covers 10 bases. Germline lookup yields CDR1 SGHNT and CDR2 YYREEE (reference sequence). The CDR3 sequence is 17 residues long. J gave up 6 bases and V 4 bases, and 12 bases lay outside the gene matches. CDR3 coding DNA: TGTGCCAGCAGCGGACTTAGTTGGACTAGCGGATCCGGGGAGCTGTTTTTT. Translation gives CASSGLSWTSGSGELFF.

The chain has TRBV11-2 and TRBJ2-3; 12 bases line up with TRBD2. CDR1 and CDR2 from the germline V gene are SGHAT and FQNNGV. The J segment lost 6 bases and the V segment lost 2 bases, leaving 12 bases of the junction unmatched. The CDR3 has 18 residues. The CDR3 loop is CASSLLKTSGGVLDTQYF. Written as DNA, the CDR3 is TGTGCCAGCAGCTTATTAAAGACTAGCGGGGGAGTCCTGGATACGCAGTATTTT.

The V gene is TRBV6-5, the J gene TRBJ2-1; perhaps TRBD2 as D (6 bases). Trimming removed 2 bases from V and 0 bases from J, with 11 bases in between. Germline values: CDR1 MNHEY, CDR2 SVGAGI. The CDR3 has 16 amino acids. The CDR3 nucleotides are TGTGCCAGCAGTTACGAGCGGGTGAGCTCCTACAATGAGCAGTTCTTC. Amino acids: CASSYERVSSYNEQFF.

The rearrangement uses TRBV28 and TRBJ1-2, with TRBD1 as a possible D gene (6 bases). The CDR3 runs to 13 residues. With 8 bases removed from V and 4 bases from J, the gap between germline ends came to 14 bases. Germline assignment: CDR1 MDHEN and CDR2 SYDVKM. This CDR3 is CASHVGGAYGYTF. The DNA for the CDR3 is TGTGCCAGCCATGTTGGGGGGGCCTATGGCTACACCTTC.

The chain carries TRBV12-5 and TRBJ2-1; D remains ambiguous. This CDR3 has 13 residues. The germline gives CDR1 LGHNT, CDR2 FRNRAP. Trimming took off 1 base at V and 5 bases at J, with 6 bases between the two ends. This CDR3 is CASGLDQNNEQFF. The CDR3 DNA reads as TGTGCTAGTGGTTTGGACCAGAACAATGAGCAGTTCTTC.

DNA for the CDR3: TGTGCCAGCAGTCCTTATCCGGGTGGGTACGAGCAGTACTTC. It codes for CASSPYPGGYEQYF. The chain links TRBV6-5 to TRBJ2-7; no clear D gene. The CDR3 runs to 14 residues. Trimming shortened V by 5 bases and J by 4 bases, and 15 bases separated the two germline ends. The V gene's germline CDR1 is MNHEY and CDR2 SVGAGI.

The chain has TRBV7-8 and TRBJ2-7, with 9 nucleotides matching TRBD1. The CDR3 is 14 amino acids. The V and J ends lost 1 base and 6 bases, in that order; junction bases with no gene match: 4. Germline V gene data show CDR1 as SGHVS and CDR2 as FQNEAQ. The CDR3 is CASSLGSDRGEQYF. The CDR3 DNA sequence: TGTGCCAGCAGCTTAGGATCGGACAGGGGCGAGCAGTACTTC.

This CDR3 reads CAGSGGPGTEAFF. CDR3 bases: TGCGCCGGGTCGGGGGGGCCGGGCACTGAAGCTTTCTTT. The gene calls are TRBV5-1 and TRBJ1-1, with D possibly matching TRBD1 (6 bases). Germline CDR1 SGHRS, CDR2 YFSETQ. The CDR3 length is 13 residues. Trimming pared 10 bases from V and 4 bases from J, leaving 17 bases between.

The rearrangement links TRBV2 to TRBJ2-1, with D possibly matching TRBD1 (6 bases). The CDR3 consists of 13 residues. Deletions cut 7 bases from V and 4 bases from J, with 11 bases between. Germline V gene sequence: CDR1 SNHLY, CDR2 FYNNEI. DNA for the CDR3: TGTGCCAGCACCCAACAGGGATACAATGAGCAGTTCTTC. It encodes CASTQQGYNEQFF.

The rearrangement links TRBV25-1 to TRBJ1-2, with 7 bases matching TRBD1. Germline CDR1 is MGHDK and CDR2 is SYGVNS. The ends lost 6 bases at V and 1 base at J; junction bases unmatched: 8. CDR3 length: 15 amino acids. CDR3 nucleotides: TGTGCCAGCAGGGAGACAGGGTATAATAACTATGGCTACACCTTC. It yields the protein CASRETGYNNYGYTF.

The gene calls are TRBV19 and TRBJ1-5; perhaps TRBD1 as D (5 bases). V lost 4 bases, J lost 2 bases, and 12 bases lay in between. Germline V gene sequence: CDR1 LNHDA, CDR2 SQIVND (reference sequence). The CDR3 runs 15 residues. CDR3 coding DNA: TGTGCCAGTAGTACGTCAGGGTTGGGCAATCAGCCCCAGCATTTT. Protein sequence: CASSTSGLGNQPQHF.

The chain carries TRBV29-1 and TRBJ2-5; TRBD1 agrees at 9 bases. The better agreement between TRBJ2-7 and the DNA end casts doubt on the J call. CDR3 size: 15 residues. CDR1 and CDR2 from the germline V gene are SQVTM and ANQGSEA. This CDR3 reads CSVPIIQGAAYEQYF. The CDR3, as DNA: TGCAGCGTTCCGATCATACAGGGGGCGGCCTACGAGCAGTACTTC.

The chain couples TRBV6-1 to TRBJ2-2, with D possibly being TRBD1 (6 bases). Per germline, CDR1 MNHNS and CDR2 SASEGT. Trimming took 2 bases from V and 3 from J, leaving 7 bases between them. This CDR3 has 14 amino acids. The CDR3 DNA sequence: TGTGCCAGCAGTGAACAGGGGTACACCGGGGAGCTGTTTTTT. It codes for CASSEQGYTGELFF.

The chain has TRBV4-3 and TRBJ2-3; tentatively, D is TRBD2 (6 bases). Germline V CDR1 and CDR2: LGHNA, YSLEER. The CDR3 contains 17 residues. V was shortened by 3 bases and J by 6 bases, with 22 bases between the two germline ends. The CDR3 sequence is CASSHAIAEGGSDTQYF. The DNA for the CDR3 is TGCGCCAGCAGCCACGCTATAGCGGAGGGCGGGTCGGATACGCAGTATTTT.

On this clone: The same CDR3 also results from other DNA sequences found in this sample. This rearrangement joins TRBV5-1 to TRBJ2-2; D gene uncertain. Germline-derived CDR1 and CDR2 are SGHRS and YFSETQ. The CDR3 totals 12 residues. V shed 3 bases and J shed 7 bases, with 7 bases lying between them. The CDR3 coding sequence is TGCGCCAGCAGCTGGTCAGTCGGGGAGCTGTTTTTT. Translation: CASSWSVGELFF.

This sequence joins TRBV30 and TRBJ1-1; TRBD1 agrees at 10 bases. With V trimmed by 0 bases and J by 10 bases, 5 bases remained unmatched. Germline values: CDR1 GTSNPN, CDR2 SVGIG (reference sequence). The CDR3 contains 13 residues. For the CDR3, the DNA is TGTGCCTGGAGTGTAATGGGGACAGGGGCAGCTTTCTTT. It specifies CAWSVMGTGAAFF.

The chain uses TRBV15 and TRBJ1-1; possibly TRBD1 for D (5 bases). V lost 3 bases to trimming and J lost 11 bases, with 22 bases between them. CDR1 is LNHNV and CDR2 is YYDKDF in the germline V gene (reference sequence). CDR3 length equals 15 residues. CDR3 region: CATSRETSGGVDAFF. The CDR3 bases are TGTGCCACCAGCAGGGAAACGAGCGGGGGGGTTGACGCTTTCTTT.

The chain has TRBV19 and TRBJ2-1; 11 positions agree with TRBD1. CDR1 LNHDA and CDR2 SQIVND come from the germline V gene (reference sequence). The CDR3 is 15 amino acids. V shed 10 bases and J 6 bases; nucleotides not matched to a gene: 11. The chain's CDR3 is CATEQQGTGGNEQFF. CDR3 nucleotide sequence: TGTGCCACTGAACAACAAGGGACAGGGGGCAATGAGCAGTTCTTC.

CDR3 sequence (DNA): TGTGCCACCAGCAGACGAGGACAGTCCTACGAGCAGTACTTC. Translated, it gives CATSRRGQSYEQYF. The chain has TRBV15 and TRBJ2-7; the D gene is possibly TRBD1 (6 bases). CDR1 LNHNV and CDR2 YYDKDF come from the germline V gene (reference sequence). V dropped 2 bases and J dropped 1 base, with 9 bases sitting between them. The CDR3 loop spans 14 amino acids. Combining the CDR3 with reference TRBV15 and TRBJ2-7 gives the whole variable domain DAMVIQNPRYQVTQFGKPVTLSCSQTLNHNVMYWYQQKSSQAPKLLFHYYDKDFNNEADTPDNFQSRRPNTSFCFLDIRSPGLGDTAMYLCATSRRGQSYEQYFGPGTRLTVT.

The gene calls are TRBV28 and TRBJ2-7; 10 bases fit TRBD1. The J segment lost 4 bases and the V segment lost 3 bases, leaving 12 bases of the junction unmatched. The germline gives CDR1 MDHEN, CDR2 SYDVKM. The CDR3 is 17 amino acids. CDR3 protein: CASSFNPKDRGRYEQYF. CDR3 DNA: TGTGCCAGCAGTTTCAACCCGAAGGACAGGGGGAGGTACGAGCAGTACTTC. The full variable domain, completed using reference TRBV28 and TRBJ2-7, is DVKVTQSSRYLVKRTGEKVFLECVQDMDHENMFWYRQDPGLGLRLIYFSYDVKMKEKGDIPEGYSVSREKKERFSLILESASTNQTSMYLCASSFNPKDRGRYEQYFGPGTRLTVT.

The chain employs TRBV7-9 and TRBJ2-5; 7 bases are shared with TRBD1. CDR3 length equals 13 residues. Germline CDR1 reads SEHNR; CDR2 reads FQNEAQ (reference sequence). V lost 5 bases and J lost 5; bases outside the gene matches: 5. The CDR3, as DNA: TGTGCCAGCAGCCGACAGGGCTGGGAGACCCAGTACTTC. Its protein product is CASSRQGWETQYF.